Presented here are 20 T cell receptor beta chains from one specimen sequenced in a study of T cell clonotyping in hematopoietic cell transplantation. Measured with immunoSEQ multiplex PCR; TCRdb has only the in-frame clones, and not every one. The profile covers 9,000 or so clones, with almost 85% appearing a single time and roughly 30% taken by the ten largest. This material consisted of PBMCs, taken 180 days after allogeneic stem cell transplant. All receptors come from a female patient in her 30s who had an allogeneic stem cell transplant, so the T cells may come from the graft donor. Some clones in this sample may be carry-over from other donors' samples.

This clone is deemed medium-sized. V is TRBV12-5 and J is TRBJ1-3, with D unclear. Trimming left V 6 bases short and J 1 base short, with 10 bases between. Germline V gene sequence: CDR1 LGHNT, CDR2 FRNRAP. This CDR3 is built from 14 residues. DNA for the CDR3: TGTGCTAGTGGCCGCGTAAATTCTGGAAACACCATATATTTT. Amino acid sequence: CASGRVNSGNTIYF.

The V and J genes are TRBV5-1 and TRBJ2-5; 7 nucleotides align to TRBD2. V lost 4 bases to trimming and J lost 2 bases; unmatched junction nucleotides: 2. The CDR3 covers 13 residues. Germline CDR1 and CDR2: SGHRS and YFSETQ. As DNA, the CDR3 is TGCGCCAGCAGCATGGGACTACAAGAGACCCAGTACTTC. Its translation is CASSMGLQETQYF.

V gene TRBV25-1 combines with J gene TRBJ2-1, with 7 bases aligning to TRBD2. From germline, CDR1 is MGHDK and CDR2 SYGVNS. The CDR3 contains 12 residues. The trim removed 3 bases at V and 7 bases at J, leaving 0 bases unmatched. The CDR3 sequence: CASSDSGNEQFF. The CDR3 coding sequence is TGTGCCAGCAGTGATAGCGGGAATGAGCAGTTCTTC.

The gene calls are TRBV21-1 and TRBJ2-7; TRBD1, as called in the table, went unchecked against the DNA. TRBV21-1 is flagged as a pseudogene. This CDR3 is built from 15 residues. The CDR3 coding sequence is TGTGCCAGCAGCAAACGGGAGGACAGGGATAACGAGCAGTACTTC. Encoded protein: CASSKREDRDNEQYF.

There are a few counts of this clone. This sequence joins TRBV5-1 and TRBJ2-3; 14 nucleotides line up with TRBD2. V shed 7 bases and J 1 base; nucleotides not matched to a gene: 5. Germline values: CDR1 SGHRS, CDR2 YFSETQ. The CDR3 has 16 amino acids. CDR3 DNA sequence: TGCGCCAGCGGACTAGCGGGGGGCGCCGGCACAGATACGCAGTATTTT. This sequence encodes CASGLAGGAGTDTQYF.

V and J are TRBV9 and TRBJ2-7; weak D call: TRBD2 (5 bases). V shed 4 bases and J shed 12 bases, with 20 bases lying between them. CDR1 and CDR2 (germline): SGDLS, YYNGEE. The CDR3 totals 13 residues. CDR3 coding DNA: TGTGCCAGCAGCCCCGGGAACCCGGGCACTAGGTACTTC. Its protein is CASSPGNPGTRYF.

The CDR3 DNA reads as TGTGCCAGCTCACTCAAGACAGGGGAGGATAATTCACCCCTCCACTTT. Its translation is CASSLKTGEDNSPLHF. The V and J genes are TRBV18 and TRBJ1-6; 8 bases map to TRBD1. The CDR3 spans 16 residues. Germline CDR1 is KGHSH and CDR2 is LQKENI. Trimming cost V 4 bases and J 5 bases; bases outside gene matches: 7.

This sequence joins TRBV30 and TRBJ1-1; possible D gene TRBD1, 6 bases. V lost 2 bases and J lost 4, with 11 bases in between. Germline loops: CDR1 GTSNPN, CDR2 SVGIG (reference sequence). This CDR3 has 13 residues. CDR3 DNA sequence: TGTGCCTGGAGTCGGAGGGGGGTCACTGAAGCTTTCTTT. The encoded protein is CAWSRRGVTEAFF.

The chain recombines TRBV9 with TRBJ1-5; maybe TRBD1 (5 bases). V gave up 4 bases and J gave up 7 bases, with 18 bases separating them. Per germline, CDR1 SGDLS and CDR2 YYNGEE. CDR3 length: 15 amino acids. As DNA, the CDR3 is TGTGCCAGCAGCCCATCAGGAGGGGATAACCAGCCCCAGCATTTT. Protein product: CASSPSGGDNQPQHF.

This clone is judged medium-sized. The chain links TRBV4-3 to TRBJ2-3; unclear D gene. Germline loops: CDR1 LGHNA, CDR2 YSLEER. There are 14 residues in the CDR3. Trimming took off 0 bases at V and 6 bases at J, with 10 bases between the two ends. CDR3 in amino acids: CASSQDQPGDTQYF. The CDR3 bases are TGCGCCAGCAGCCAAGATCAACCAGGCGATACGCAGTATTTT.

The chain has TRBV7-3 and TRBJ2-7; no firm D call. The CDR3 extends over 13 amino acids. Germline V lookup: CDR1 SGHTA, CDR2 FQGTGA. The V end lost 2 bases, the J end lost 7 bases, and 12 bases lay between the germline ends. CDR3: CASSLGSQGEQYF. The CDR3 bases are TGTGCCAGCAGCTTAGGGTCGCAAGGGGAGCAGTACTTC.

This clone was seen more than once but under ten times. The chain uses TRBV7-2 and TRBJ1-5, with D perhaps matching TRBD1 (6 bases). V was clipped by 4 bases and J by 3 bases, with 10 bases between them. CDR1 and CDR2 (germline): SGHTA, FQGNSA. This CDR3 contains 14 residues. The CDR3 nucleotides read TGTGCCAGCAGCTCAGGACAGCACAATCAGCCCCAGCATTTT. Its translation is CASSSGQHNQPQHF.

This chain links TRBV20-1 with TRBJ1-6, with D hard to call. Trimming took 0 bases from V and 15 from J, leaving 9 bases between them. The CDR3 is 11 amino acids. Per the germline V gene, CDR1 is DFQATT and CDR2 is SNEGSKA (reference sequence). The CDR3 sequence is CSARDKYHLHF. The CDR3, as DNA: TGCAGTGCTAGAGATAAGTACCACCTCCACTTT.

The J gene is TRBJ1-1, the V gene TRBV25-1; D unresolved. This CDR3 spans 13 amino acids. Germline V gene lookup returns CDR1 MGHDK and CDR2 SYGVNS. Trimming took 3 bases from V and 4 from J, leaving 9 bases between them. CDR3 protein: CASSDTFRTEAFF. CDR3 bases: TGTGCCAGCAGTGATACTTTTCGCACTGAAGCTTTCTTT.

This chain joins TRBV27 and TRBJ2-2; a weak D match, TRBD1 (5 bases). V was cut by 2 bases and J by 4 bases, with 8 bases left in between. The CDR3 covers 14 residues. From germline, CDR1 is MNHEY and CDR2 SMNVEV (reference sequence). CDR3 nucleotides: TGTGCCAGCAGTTTAGGGGCGGCCACCGGGGAGCTGTTTTTT. Protein sequence: CASSLGAATGELFF.

CDR3 nucleotide sequence: TGTGCCAGCAGCCCCACAGGGGGCGATTCACCCCTCCACTTT. Encoded protein: CASSPTGGDSPLHF. The V gene is TRBV25-1, the J gene TRBJ1-6; 9 positions match TRBD1. There are 14 residues in the CDR3. J gave up 8 bases and V 6 bases, and 5 bases lay outside the gene matches. The V gene's germline CDR1 is MGHDK and CDR2 SYGVNS. Filled out from reference TRBV25-1 and TRBJ1-6, the complete variable domain reads EADIYQTPRYLVIGTGKKITLECSQTMGHDKMYWYQQDPGMELHLIHYSYGVNSTEKGDLSSESTVSRIRTEHFPLTLESARPSHTSQYLCASSPTGGDSPLHFGNGTRLTVT.

The chain uses TRBV18 and TRBJ1-1; D is unresolved. Germline values: CDR1 KGHSH, CDR2 LQKENI. This CDR3 contains 15 residues. The V and J ends lost 2 bases and 3 bases respectively, with 13 bases between them. CDR3 residues: CASSPLGSYDTEAFF. DNA for the CDR3: TGTGCCAGCTCACCATTGGGGAGCTACGACACTGAAGCTTTCTTT.

The rearrangement links TRBV28 to TRBJ1-5, with unresolved D. V lost 6 bases, J lost 0 bases, and 9 bases lay in between. Germline V lookup: CDR1 MDHEN, CDR2 SYDVKM. There are 14 residues in the CDR3. CDR3 amino acids: CASSTQSSNQPQHF. As DNA, the CDR3 is TGTGCCAGCAGCACACAGAGTAGCAATCAGCCCCAGCATTTT.

CDR3 coding DNA: TGTGCCACCAGCAGAGATGAGAGTGGCTATGGCTACACCTTC. Translated: CATSRDESGYGYTF. The V and J genes are TRBV15 and TRBJ1-2, with D unclear. CDR1 is LNHNV and CDR2 is YYDKDF in the germline V gene (reference sequence). V was shortened by 0 bases and J by 4 bases, with 9 bases between the two germline ends. The CDR3 consists of 14 residues.

The chain has TRBV7-9 and TRBJ2-7; either TRBD1 or TRBD2 may fit D (5 bases each). The germline CDR1 and CDR2 sequences are SEHNR and FQNEAQ (reference sequence). V was shortened by 7 bases and J by 4 bases, with 26 bases between the two germline ends. The CDR3 loop spans 17 amino acids. This CDR3 is CASTPLVRGAATYEQYF. The CDR3 region has the DNA TGTGCCAGCACCCCTTTGGTGAGAGGGGCAGCTACGTACGAGCAGTACTTC.